These 16 T cell receptor beta chains were sequenced from one sample in a study of T-cell memory formation after mild COVID-19. TCRdb redid the calling of the 5' RACE reads with MiXCR, one entry per CDR3 protein. This repertoire shows a few hundred thousand distinct CDR3 sequences, 20% to 25% found once; its top ten account for 7.5% to 10%. The sequencing sample was made of PBMCs or a T cell subset sorted from them (not recorded which). The receptor source for this set is an adult woman who had mild COVID-19 (a few samples of this study predate the infection). Cell type and time point are not known.

The chain combines TRBV9 with TRBJ2-3; 9 bases line up with TRBD2. Germline trimming cut 4 bases from V and 2 bases from J; bases unmatched to any gene: 2. The CDR3 extends over 14 amino acids. Germline V gene lookup returns CDR1 SGDLS and CDR2 YYNGEE. CDR3 sequence: CASSRTSVTDTQYF. In DNA, the CDR3 is TGTGCCAGCAGCAGGACTAGCGTCACAGATACGCAGTATTTT. The whole variable domain, remainder taken from reference TRBV9 and TRBJ2-3, is DSGVTQTPKHLITATGQRVTLRCSPRSGDLSVYWYQQSLDQGLQFLIQYYNGEERAKGNILERFSAQQFPDLHSELNLSSLELGDSALYFCASSRTSVTDTQYFGPGTRLTVL.

This clonotype has just a few counts. The rearrangement uses TRBV15 and TRBJ2-4, with D perhaps matching TRBD2 (6 bases). The germline gives CDR1 LNHNV, CDR2 YYDKDF (reference sequence). V lost 3 bases, J lost 1 base, and 19 bases lay in between. CDR3 length: 18 residues. CDR3 region: CATSRDYGGDTAKNIQYF. The CDR3 DNA follows: TGTGCCACCAGCAGGGACTATGGGGGTGACACGGCCAAAAACATTCAGTACTTC.

This clonotype was detected only a few times. The rearrangement joins TRBV4-2 to TRBJ2-2; TRBD2 matches 8 bases. The V gene end was trimmed by 2 bases and the J gene end by 3 bases; junction bases not matched to a gene: 11. The CDR3 runs 18 residues. Germline V gene lookup returns CDR1 LGHNA and CDR2 YNFKEQ. The CDR3 protein is CASSQHWVGRGDTGELFF. CDR3 nucleotides: TGTGCCAGCAGCCAACATTGGGTTGGGCGGGGGGACACCGGGGAGCTGTTTTTT.

This clonotype was found a few times. The CDR3 loop is CASSEAGGGQFF. The CDR3 DNA reads TGTGCCAGCAGTGAAGCCGGGGGAGGGCAGTTCTTC. The rearrangement uses TRBV6-1 and TRBJ2-1, with D tentatively TRBD2 (6 bases). Germline values: CDR1 MNHNS, CDR2 SASEGT. The CDR3 is 12 residues long. V was clipped by 0 bases and J by 12 bases, with 9 bases between them.

The chain couples TRBV20-1 to TRBJ1-5; no clear D. CDR1 is DFQATT and CDR2 is SNEGSKA in the germline V gene (reference sequence). V lost 6 bases and J 0 bases, leaving 9 bases between the germline ends. The CDR3 runs to 13 residues. CDR3 sequence: CSALITSNQPQHF. As DNA, the CDR3 is TGCAGTGCCCTGATAACTAGCAATCAGCCCCAGCATTTT.

V is TRBV4-3 and J is TRBJ2-1; 9 nucleotides match TRBD2. CDR1 LGHNA and CDR2 YSLEER come from the germline V gene. The CDR3 totals 17 residues. V dropped 1 base and J dropped 7; count of bases not matched to a gene: 11. The CDR3 here is CASSQGSGTSLWNEQFF. Written as DNA, the CDR3 is TGCGCCAGCAGCCAAGGGTCCGGGACTAGCTTGTGGAATGAGCAGTTCTTC.

The rearrangement uses TRBV30 and TRBJ2-7; no reliable D call. The V gene lost 3 bases and the J gene lost 0 bases, with 6 bases spanning the gap. CDR1 and CDR2 from the germline V gene are GTSNPN and SVGIG (reference sequence). The CDR3 sequence is 12 residues long. CDR3 sequence: CAWSWVSYEQYF. CDR3 coding DNA: TGTGCCTGGAGCTGGGTCTCCTACGAGCAGTACTTC.

The table lists this clonotype with a few counts. The chain has TRBV29-1 and TRBJ2-7; tentatively, D is TRBD1 (5 bases). Trimming took off 1 base at V and 5 bases at J, with 15 bases between the two ends. This CDR3 has 14 amino acids. Germline V lookup: CDR1 SQVTM, CDR2 ANQGSEA. The CDR3 sequence is CSVEGGTGWNEQYF. The CDR3 nucleotides read TGCAGCGTTGAAGGGGGAACAGGCTGGAACGAGCAGTACTTC.

This clonotype was seen a few times. The chain joins TRBV20-1 to TRBJ1-2, with TRBD1 identical over 9 bases. Germline V gene sequence: CDR1 DFQATT, CDR2 SNEGSKA (reference sequence). CDR3 length: 17 residues. Trimming removed 0 bases from V and 7 bases from J; junction bases left unmatched: 15. This CDR3 reads CSAREGVGQGSKGGYTF. The CDR3 coding sequence is TGCAGTGCTAGAGAGGGCGTGGGACAGGGAAGTAAGGGTGGCTACACCTTC.

This clonotype was seen more than once but under ten times. The genes are TRBV7-8 and TRBJ1-2, with a tentative D call TRBD1 (6 bases). Trimming took 5 bases from V and 4 from J, leaving 14 bases between them. The germline gives CDR1 SGHVS, CDR2 FQNEAQ. The CDR3 totals 14 residues. In DNA, the CDR3 is TGTGCCAGCAGCCGAAGGGGGGACCTCTATGGCTACACCTTC. Its translation is CASSRRGDLYGYTF.

This clonotype was observed a handful of times. This chain uses TRBV2 with TRBJ1-6; the D is unclear. Trimming took 2 bases from V and 9 from J, leaving 14 bases between them. The CDR3 contains 15 residues. The germline CDR1 and CDR2 sequences are SNHLY and FYNNEI. CDR3: CASSEREAFGSPLHF. CDR3 bases: TGTGCCAGCAGTGAAAGGGAGGCCTTCGGTTCACCCCTCCACTTT.

The rearrangement joins TRBV29-1 to TRBJ2-7; 9 nucleotides line up with TRBD1. Trimming at V came to 6 bases and at J to 0 bases, leaving 6 bases not matched to a gene. The CDR3 extends over 14 amino acids. Germline CDR1 is SQVTM and CDR2 is ANQGSEA. The CDR3 nucleotides read TGCAGCGTCCTAGACAGGGGGAGCTCCTACGAGCAGTACTTC. Translated, it gives CSVLDRGSSYEQYF.

This clonotype was counted between two and nine times. The chain uses TRBV7-8 and TRBJ2-3; TRBD2 might be the D (6 bases). Germline CDR1 SGHVS, CDR2 FQNEAQ. Trimming shortened V by 2 bases and J by 2 bases, and 11 bases separated the two germline ends. There are 15 residues in the CDR3. The CDR3 sequence: CASSLTSLLTDTQYF. Written as DNA, the CDR3 is TGTGCCAGCAGCTTAACTAGCCTACTCACAGATACGCAGTATTTT. The entire variable domain, with the rest obtained from reference TRBV7-8 and TRBJ2-3, is as follows: GAGVSQSPRYKVAKRGQDVALRCDPISGHVSLFWYQQALGQGPEFLTYFQNEAQLDKSGLPSDRFFAERPEGSVSTLKIQRTQQEDSAVYLCASSLTSLLTDTQYFGPGTRLTVL.

The table lists this clonotype with a few counts. The V gene is TRBV5-1, the J gene TRBJ2-7, with TRBD1 matching 8 bases. This CDR3 region has 15 residues. Germline V gives CDR1 SGHRS, CDR2 YFSETQ. J lost 1 base, V lost 5 bases, and 8 bases had no gene match. The CDR3 reads CASRSPGQASYEQYF. In DNA, the CDR3 is TGCGCCAGCAGGTCTCCGGGACAGGCTTCCTACGAGCAGTACTTC.

As to this clonotype: Mismatch with germline at one junction end may stem from a read error. V gene TRBV2 combines with J gene TRBJ1-1; D gene unclear. Germline lookup yields CDR1 SNHLY and CDR2 FYNNEI. The CDR3 consists of 13 residues. The CDR3 reads CTSTRDRSTEAFF. The CDR3 DNA reads TGTACCAGCACGCGAGATAGGAGCACTGAAGCTTTCTTT.

This clonotype was counted a few times. V usage is TRBV5-4 and J usage is TRBJ1-5, with D unclear. The CDR3 runs to 14 residues. From germline, CDR1 is SGHNT and CDR2 YYREEE (reference sequence). V lost 3 bases to trimming and J lost 4 bases, with 11 bases between them. CDR3 residues: CASSSTPSNQPQHF. The CDR3 DNA reads TGTGCCAGCAGCTCGACGCCCAGTAATCAGCCCCAGCATTTT.